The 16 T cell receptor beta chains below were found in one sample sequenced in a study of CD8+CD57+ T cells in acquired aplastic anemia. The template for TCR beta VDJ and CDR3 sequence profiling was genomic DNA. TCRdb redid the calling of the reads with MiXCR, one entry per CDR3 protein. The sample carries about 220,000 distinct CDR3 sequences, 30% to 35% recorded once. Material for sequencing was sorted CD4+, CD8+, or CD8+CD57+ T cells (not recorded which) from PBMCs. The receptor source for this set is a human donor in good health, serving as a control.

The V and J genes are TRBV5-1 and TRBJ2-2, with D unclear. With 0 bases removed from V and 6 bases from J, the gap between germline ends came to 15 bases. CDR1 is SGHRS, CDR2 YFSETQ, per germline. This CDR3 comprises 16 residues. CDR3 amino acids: CASSLGTRKNPGELFF. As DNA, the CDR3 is TGCGCCAGCAGCTTGGGGACCCGTAAAAATCCCGGGGAGCTGTTTTTT.

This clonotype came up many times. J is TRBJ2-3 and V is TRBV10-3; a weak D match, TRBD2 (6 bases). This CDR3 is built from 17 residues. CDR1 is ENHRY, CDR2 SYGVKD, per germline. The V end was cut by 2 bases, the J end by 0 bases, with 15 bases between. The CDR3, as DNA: TGTGCCATCAGTGAGGGGCGAGGCGGGGAGAGCACAGATACGCAGTATTTT. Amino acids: CAISEGRGGESTDTQYF.

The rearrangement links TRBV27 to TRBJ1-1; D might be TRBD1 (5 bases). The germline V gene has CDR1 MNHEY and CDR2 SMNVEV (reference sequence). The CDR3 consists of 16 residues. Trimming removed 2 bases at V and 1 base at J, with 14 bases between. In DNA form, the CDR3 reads TGTGCCAGCAGTTTAATCAGGGACGGAGCGAACACTGAAGCTTTCTTT. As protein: CASSLIRDGANTEAFF.

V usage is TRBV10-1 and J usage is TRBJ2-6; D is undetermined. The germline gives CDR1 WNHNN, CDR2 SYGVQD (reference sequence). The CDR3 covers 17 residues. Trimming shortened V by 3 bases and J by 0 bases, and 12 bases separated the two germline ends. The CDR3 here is CASSDRAGASGANVLTF. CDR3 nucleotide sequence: TGCGCCAGCAGTGATAGGGCAGGTGCCTCTGGGGCCAACGTCCTGACTTTC.

CDR3 DNA: TGCAGCGTTGAAGATGCTAGCGATCCCGAGCAGTACTTC. This gives the protein CSVEDASDPEQYF. V and J are TRBV29-1 and TRBJ2-7, with TRBD2 as a possible D gene (6 bases). The CDR3 is made up of 13 amino acids. The germline CDR1 and CDR2 sequences are SQVTM and ANQGSEA. Trimming shortened V by 0 bases and J by 6 bases, and 12 bases separated the two germline ends.

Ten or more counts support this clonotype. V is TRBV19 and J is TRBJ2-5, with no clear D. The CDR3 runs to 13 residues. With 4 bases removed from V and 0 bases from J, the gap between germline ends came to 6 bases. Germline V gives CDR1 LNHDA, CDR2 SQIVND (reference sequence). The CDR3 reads CASSNKDQETQYF. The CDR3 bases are TGTGCCAGTAGTAATAAGGACCAAGAGACCCAGTACTTC. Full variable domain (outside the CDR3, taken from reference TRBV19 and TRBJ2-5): DGGITQSPKYLFRKEGQNVTLSCEQNLNHDAMYWYRQDPGQGLRLIYYSQIVNDFQKGDIAEGYSVSREKKESFPLTVTSAQKNPTAFYLCASSNKDQETQYFGPGTRLLVL.

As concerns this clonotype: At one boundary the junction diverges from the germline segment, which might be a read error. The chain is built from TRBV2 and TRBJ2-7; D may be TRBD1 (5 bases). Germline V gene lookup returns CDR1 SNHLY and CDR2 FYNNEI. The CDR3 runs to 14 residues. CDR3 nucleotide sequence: TGTCCCAGCAGTTTACGTGGGGCTCGATACGAGCAGTACTTC. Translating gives CPSSLRGARYEQYF.

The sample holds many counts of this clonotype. The CDR3 coding sequence is TGTGCCATCGCAGGGGATCTGGCTAATGAAAAACTGTTTTTT. Amino acids: CAIAGDLANEKLFF. The J gene is TRBJ1-4, the V gene TRBV2, with D tentatively TRBD1 (6 bases). The germline V gene has CDR1 SNHLY and CDR2 FYNNEI. The CDR3 is 14 amino acids. V was trimmed by 10 bases and J by 3 bases, leaving 15 bases between them.

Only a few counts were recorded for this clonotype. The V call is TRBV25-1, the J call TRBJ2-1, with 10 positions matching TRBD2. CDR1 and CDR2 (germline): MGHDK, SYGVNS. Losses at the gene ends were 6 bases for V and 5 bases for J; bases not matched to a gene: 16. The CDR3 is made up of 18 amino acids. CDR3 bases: TGTGCCAGCAGCCGGTCAAGCCCGGGACTAGCGACGAACAATGAGCAGTTCTTC. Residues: CASSRSSPGLATNNEQFF.

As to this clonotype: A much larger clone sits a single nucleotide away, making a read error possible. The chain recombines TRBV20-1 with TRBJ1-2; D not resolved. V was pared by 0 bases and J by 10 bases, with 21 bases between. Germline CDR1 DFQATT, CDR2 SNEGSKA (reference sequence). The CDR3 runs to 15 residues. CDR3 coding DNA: TGCAGTGCTAGAGATATGGCTTACAGCGAACAACTCTACACCTTC. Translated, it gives CSARDMAYSEQLYTF.

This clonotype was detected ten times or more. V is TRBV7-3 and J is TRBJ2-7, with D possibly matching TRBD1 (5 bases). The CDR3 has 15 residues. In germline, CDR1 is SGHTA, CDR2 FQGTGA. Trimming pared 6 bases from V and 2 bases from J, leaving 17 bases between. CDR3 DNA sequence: TGTGCCAGCAGTCTGAGCAGGGTCCCTACCTACGAGCAGTACTTC. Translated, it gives CASSLSRVPTYEQYF.

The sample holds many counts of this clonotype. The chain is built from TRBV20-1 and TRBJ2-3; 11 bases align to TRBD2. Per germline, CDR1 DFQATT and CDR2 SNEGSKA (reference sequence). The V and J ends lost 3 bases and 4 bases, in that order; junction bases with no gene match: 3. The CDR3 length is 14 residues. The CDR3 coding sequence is TGCAGTGCTAGTAGCGGGGGGGCCCCAGATACGCAGTATTTT. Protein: CSASSGGAPDTQYF.

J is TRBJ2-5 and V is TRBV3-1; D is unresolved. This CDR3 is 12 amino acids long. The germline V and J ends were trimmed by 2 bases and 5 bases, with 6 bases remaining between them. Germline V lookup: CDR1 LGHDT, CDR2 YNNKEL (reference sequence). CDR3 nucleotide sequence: TGTGCCAGCAGCCAAATCTGGGAGACCCAGTACTTC. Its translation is CASSQIWETQYF.

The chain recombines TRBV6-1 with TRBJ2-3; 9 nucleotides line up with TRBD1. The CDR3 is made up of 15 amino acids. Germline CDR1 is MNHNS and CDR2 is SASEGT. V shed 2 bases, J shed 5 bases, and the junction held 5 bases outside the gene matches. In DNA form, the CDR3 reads TGTGCCAGCAGTGAACCGACAGGGGGAAGAGATACGCAGTATTTT. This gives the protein CASSEPTGGRDTQYF.

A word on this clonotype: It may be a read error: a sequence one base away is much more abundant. The CDR3 region is CASSVRTRNELYF. Written as DNA, the CDR3 is TGCGCCAGCAGCGTTCGGACACGGAACGAGCTGTACTTC. V usage is TRBV5-1 and J usage is TRBJ2-7, with D possibly matching TRBD1 (5 bases). Germline V lookup: CDR1 SGHRS, CDR2 YFSETQ. The CDR3 runs 13 residues.

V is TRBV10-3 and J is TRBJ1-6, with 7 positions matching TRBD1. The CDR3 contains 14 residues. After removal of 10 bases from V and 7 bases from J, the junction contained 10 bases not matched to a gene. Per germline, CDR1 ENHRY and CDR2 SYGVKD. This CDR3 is CASSPEGANSPLHF. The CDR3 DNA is TGTGCCAGCAGCCCTGAGGGGGCGAATTCACCCCTCCACTTT.